The 17 T cell receptor beta chains given below trace back to one sample, sequenced in a study of blood T cell repertoires in COVID-19. Sequencing used immunoSEQ multiplex PCR; TCRdb keeps in-frame clones, though not all of them. Of fewer than 400,000 clones listed, approximately 87% are singletons. Sequencing was performed on PBMCs or T cells enriched from blood (not recorded which). The receptors shown here come from a woman aged 45 to 65 who had recovered from COVID-19.

The V call is TRBV5-5, the J call TRBJ2-5; the D gene is possibly TRBD2 (6 bases). The CDR3 is 14 amino acids. CDR1 is SGHKS, CDR2 YYEKEE, per germline (reference sequence). V was shortened by 4 bases and J by 5 bases, with 15 bases between the two germline ends. CDR3 loop: CASSAARGFETQYF. Written as DNA, the CDR3 is TGTGCCAGCAGCGCCGCGCGGGGTTTTGAGACCCAGTACTTC. The entire variable domain, with the rest obtained from reference TRBV5-5 and TRBJ2-5, is as follows: DAGVTQSPTHLIKTRGQQVTLRCSPISGHKSVSWYQQVLGQGPQFIFQYYEKEERGRGNFPDRFSARQFPNYSSELNVNALLLGDSALYLCASSAARGFETQYFGPGTRLLVL.

Only one count was recorded for this clone. The gene calls are TRBV5-6 and TRBJ1-2; no clear D. This CDR3 has 15 amino acids. V gave up 3 bases and J gave up 7 bases, with 19 bases separating them. Germline values: CDR1 SGHDT, CDR2 YYEEEE. As DNA, the CDR3 is TGTGCCAGCAGCTCGATGAGCCGGGGAGGACGTGGCTACACCTTC. This gives the protein CASSSMSRGGRGYTF. The complete variable domain, with remaining parts taken from reference TRBV5-6 and TRBJ1-2, reads DAGVTQSPTHLIKTRGQQVTLRCSPKSGHDTVSWYQQALGQGPQFIFQYYEEEERQRGNFPDRFSGHQFPNYSSELNVNALLLGDSALYLCASSSMSRGGRGYTFGSGTRLTVV.

The V gene is TRBV19, the J gene TRBJ2-3; 11 bases fit TRBD2. The germline V gene has CDR1 LNHDA and CDR2 SQIVND (reference sequence). With V trimmed by 4 bases and J by 0 bases, 3 bases remained unmatched. The CDR3 length is 16 residues. In nucleotides, the CDR3 is TGTGCCAGTAGTAAGCGACTAGCGGGAAGCACAGATACGCAGTATTTT. Translating it yields CASSKRLAGSTDTQYF.

CDR3 nucleotides: TGTGCCAGCAGCGCACAGGGGGCGAACTATGGCTACACCTTC. Translation: CASSAQGANYGYTF. The V gene is TRBV9, the J gene TRBJ1-2, with 9 bases fitting TRBD1. Germline CDR1 SGDLS, CDR2 YYNGEE. V dropped 3 bases and J dropped 2; count of bases not matched to a gene: 2. The CDR3 extends over 14 amino acids.

A word on this clone: At one boundary the junction diverges from the germline segment, which might be a read error. This sequence joins TRBV19 and TRBJ1-2, with 10 bases identical to TRBD1. Germline V CDR1 and CDR2: LNHDA, SQIVND (reference sequence). This CDR3 comprises 16 residues. The CDR3 region has the DNA TGTGCCAGTAGTAAACCCGGGACAGGGGTTCGGTGGAACACGGCCTTC. Its translation is CASSKPGTGVRWNTAF.

This chain joins TRBV19 and TRBJ1-4, with D tentatively TRBD1 (6 bases). Germline V gene sequence: CDR1 LNHDA, CDR2 SQIVND (reference sequence). This CDR3 is 13 amino acids long. The V end lost 6 bases, the J end lost 3 bases, and 8 bases lay between the germline ends. The CDR3 sequence: CASSQGSNEKLFF. CDR3 bases: TGTGCCAGTAGCCAGGGGTCTAATGAAAAACTGTTTTTT.

The chain uses TRBV6-1 and TRBJ2-4, with 11 bases lining up with TRBD2. CDR1 and CDR2 from the germline V gene are MNHNS and SASEGT. The CDR3 extends over 16 amino acids. The J segment lost 9 bases and the V segment lost 1 base, leaving 8 bases of the junction unmatched. CDR3 bases: TGTGCCAGCAGTGAAGGTCTAGCGGGGGGTGTGTTCATTCAGTACTTC. This translates into CASSEGLAGGVFIQYF.

The chain recombines TRBV6-1 with TRBJ2-5, with D possibly being TRBD1 (6 bases). The germline V gene has CDR1 MNHNS and CDR2 SASEGT. CDR3 length equals 13 residues. V gave up 1 base and J gave up 5 bases, with 8 bases separating them. Here the CDR3 reads CASSEDRAETQYF. The CDR3 DNA reads TGTGCCAGCAGTGAAGACAGGGCGGAGACCCAGTACTTC.

This clone was detected only a few times. The chain joins TRBV4-1 to TRBJ2-5, with a possible D match to TRBD2 (5 bases). V lost 1 base, J lost 1 base, and 10 bases lay in between. The CDR3 has 15 residues. Germline values: CDR1 MGHRA, CDR2 YSYEKL. The CDR3, as DNA: TGCGCCAGCAGCCAAGGTCGAGGGATCCAAGAGACCCAGTACTTC. Protein: CASSQGRGIQETQYF.

The V and J genes are TRBV6-1 and TRBJ2-1, with a possible D match to TRBD1 (6 bases). V lost 4 bases and J 7 bases, leaving 20 bases between the germline ends. This CDR3 is 16 amino acids long. CDR1 MNHNS and CDR2 SASEGT come from the germline V gene. CDR3 nucleotides: TGTGCCAGCAGTGCCCAACAGGGTTACGAAGGAAATGAGCAGTTCTTC. As protein: CASSAQQGYEGNEQFF.

The V gene is TRBV9, the J gene TRBJ2-5; 12 bases map to TRBD2. This CDR3 spans 15 amino acids. The germline V gene has CDR1 SGDLS and CDR2 YYNGEE. V gave up 4 bases and J gave up 4 bases; unmatched junction bases: 5. The CDR3 DNA follows: TGTGCCAGCAGCCTAGCGGGGGGGCCCCCAGAGACCCAGTACTTC. Protein: CASSLAGGPPETQYF.

The chain links TRBV7-8 to TRBJ2-6, with a weak D call TRBD2 (7 bases). V gave up 1 base and J gave up 4 bases, with 14 bases separating them. CDR3 length: 17 amino acids. CDR1 is SGHVS, CDR2 FQNEAQ, per germline. CDR3 sequence: CASSLDRGALGANVLTF. DNA of the CDR3: TGTGCCAGCAGCTTAGACCGGGGGGCGCTCGGGGCCAACGTCCTGACTTTC.

The chain has TRBV7-3 and TRBJ2-7; no firm D call. V was pared by 9 bases and J by 5 bases, with 20 bases between. Germline CDR1 is SGHTA and CDR2 is FQGTGA. CDR3 size: 14 residues. As DNA, the CDR3 is TGTGCCAGTGGATCGGGTTCTAACGCACACGAGCAGTACTTC. Protein sequence: CASGSGSNAHEQYF.

This clone was recorded a few times. This rearrangement joins TRBV4-2 to TRBJ2-1, with D hard to call. V was shortened by 1 base and J by 6 bases, with 10 bases between the two germline ends. The CDR3 spans 14 residues. Germline CDR1 is LGHNA and CDR2 is YNFKEQ. CDR3 bases: TGTGCCAGCAGCCAAGGAGAAAACGGCAATGAGCAGTTCTTC. Protein product: CASSQGENGNEQFF.

CDR3 coding DNA: TGTGCCAGCAGCTCTGGACTAGTGGTTGAGCAGTTCTTC. It codes for CASSSGLVVEQFF. The chain uses TRBV11-2 and TRBJ2-1; TRBD2 matches 7 bases. With 4 bases clipped from V and 9 bases from J, the junction kept 6 bases outside the gene matches. In germline, CDR1 is SGHAT, CDR2 FQNNGV. The CDR3 totals 13 residues.

The V and J genes are TRBV14 and TRBJ1-1; 8 nucleotides agree with TRBD1. The CDR3 has 11 amino acids. Per germline, CDR1 SGHDN and CDR2 FVKESK. V dropped 7 bases and J dropped 8; count of bases not matched to a gene: 3. The chain's CDR3 is CASIHRGEAFF. The CDR3 nucleotides read TGTGCCAGCATCCACAGGGGGGAAGCTTTCTTT.

This rearrangement joins TRBV4-1 to TRBJ2-3, with 12 nucleotides matching TRBD2. The germline V gene encodes CDR1 MGHRA and CDR2 YSYEKL. The CDR3 consists of 19 residues. The V segment lost 4 bases and the J segment 0 bases; nucleotides outside the gene matches: 11. CDR3 in amino acids: CASSPRETSGGPSTDTQYF. CDR3 in DNA: TGCGCCAGCAGCCCACGGGAAACTAGCGGGGGGCCTAGCACAGATACGCAGTATTTT.